One sample yielded the 14 T cell receptor beta chains listed below, sequenced in a study of blood T cell repertoires in COVID-19. Method: immunoSEQ multiplex PCR; TCRdb's copy keeps in-frame clones and lacks some. The repertoire holds around 200,000 clones, with over 75% as singletons. The sample comprised peripheral blood. Receptor source: a man aged 45-65 years with acute or convalescent COVID-19.

This sequence joins TRBV5-8 and TRBJ1-1; D perhaps matches TRBD1 (5 bases). The CDR3 has 16 amino acids. From germline, CDR1 is SGHTS and CDR2 YDEGEE. Trimming pared 3 bases from V and 5 bases from J, leaving 20 bases between. CDR3 sequence: CASSSGRGGRLTEAFF. DNA for the CDR3: TGTGCCAGCAGCTCCGGACGGGGGGGACGGCTGACTGAAGCTTTCTTT.

With respect to this clone: Other DNA sequences in this sample translate to the same CDR3. The CDR3 coding sequence is TGTGCCAGCTCACCAGCCGGGACAGGGGAGGGCTACACCTTC. Its protein is CASSPAGTGEGYTF. The chain links TRBV18 to TRBJ1-2, with 10 bases lining up with TRBD1. There are 14 residues in the CDR3. Germline V lookup: CDR1 KGHSH, CDR2 LQKENI. The junction had 5 bases not matched to a gene; V was cut back by 2 bases and J by 8 bases.

This clone has a single count. The chain joins TRBV20-1 to TRBJ2-5; TRBD1 might be the D (6 bases). The ends were cut back, 3 bases at V and 4 bases at J, with 12 bases in the middle. CDR3 length equals 13 residues. Germline V lookup: CDR1 DFQATT, CDR2 SNEGSKA (reference sequence). The CDR3 protein is CSASYRAGETQYF. The CDR3 DNA reads as TGCAGTGCTAGTTACAGGGCAGGAGAGACCCAGTACTTC.

The chain has TRBV7-9 and TRBJ1-1; D is unclear. The V end lost 5 bases, the J end lost 6 bases, and 16 bases lay between the germline ends. The CDR3 extends over 14 amino acids. Germline lookup yields CDR1 SEHNR and CDR2 FQNEAQ (reference sequence). The CDR3 sequence is CASSRASARAEAFF. In DNA form, the CDR3 reads TGTGCCAGCAGCAGAGCGTCAGCGAGGGCTGAAGCTTTCTTT.

The chain joins TRBV7-6 to TRBJ2-7; TRBD1 is a possible D gene (7 bases). The ends were cut back, 6 bases at V and 1 base at J, with 16 bases in the middle. Germline V gives CDR1 SGHVS, CDR2 FNYEAQ. The CDR3 contains 15 residues. Here the CDR3 DNA reads TGTGCCAGCAGTCTCGAGGAGGGGGCGTCCTACGAGCAGTACTTC. The encoded protein is CASSLEEGASYEQYF. The complete variable domain, with remaining parts taken from reference TRBV7-6 and TRBJ2-7, reads GAGVSQSPRYKVTKRGQDVALRCDPISGHVSLYWYRQALGQGPEFLTYFNYEAQQDKSGLPNDRFSAERPEGSISTLTIQRTEQRDSAMYRCASSLEEGASYEQYFGPGTRLTVT.

V usage is TRBV30 and J usage is TRBJ2-5; 10 bases map to TRBD1. V was pared by 0 bases and J by 5 bases, with 6 bases of the junction left unmatched. From germline, CDR1 is GTSNPN and CDR2 SVGIG (reference sequence). The CDR3 sequence is 15 residues long. The CDR3 nucleotides read TGTGCCTGGAGTGTCGGACAGGGGGAAAAGGAGACCCAGTACTTC. Protein sequence: CAWSVGQGEKETQYF. Full variable domain (missing parts from reference TRBV30 and TRBJ2-5): SQTIHQWPATLVQPVGSPLSLECTVEGTSNPNLYWYRQAAGRGLQLLFYSVGIGQISSEVPQNLSASRPQDRQFILSSKKLLLSDSGFYLCAWSVGQGEKETQYFGPGTRLLVL.

This clone was seen only a few times. The chain recombines TRBV2 with TRBJ2-2; D is perhaps TRBD1 (5 bases). This CDR3 contains 14 residues. Trimming cost V 4 bases and J 4 bases, with 10 bases left between them. From germline, CDR1 is SNHLY and CDR2 FYNNEI. The CDR3 loop is CASSAAGRTGELFF. CDR3 nucleotides: TGTGCCAGCAGTGCGGCAGGGCGCACCGGGGAGCTGTTTTTT.

This clone occurred once. V is TRBV5-5 and J is TRBJ2-7; the D gene is possibly TRBD1 (6 bases). Germline assignment: CDR1 SGHKS and CDR2 YYEKEE (reference sequence). Trimming left V 1 base short and J 3 bases short, with 14 bases between. This CDR3 is 15 amino acids long. The CDR3 spells CASSLQGQSVYEQYF. CDR3 in DNA: TGTGCCAGCAGCTTGCAGGGACAAAGTGTCTACGAGCAGTACTTC. The entire variable domain, with the rest obtained from reference TRBV5-5 and TRBJ2-7, is as follows: DAGVTQSPTHLIKTRGQQVTLRCSPISGHKSVSWYQQVLGQGPQFIFQYYEKEERGRGNFPDRFSARQFPNYSSELNVNALLLGDSALYLCASSLQGQSVYEQYFGPGTRLTVT.

The CDR3 nucleotides are TGCGCCAGCAGCCAAGATTCCCAGCGGGGGGGCCGCGCAGATACGCAGTATTTT. Translating it yields CASSQDSQRGGRADTQYF. The rearrangement uses TRBV4-1 and TRBJ2-3, with TRBD2 identical over 10 bases. The V gene end was trimmed by 0 bases and the J gene end by 4 bases; junction bases not matched to a gene: 10. CDR3 size: 18 residues. Germline CDR1 reads MGHRA; CDR2 reads YSYEKL.

The V call is TRBV9, the J call TRBJ2-7; D possibly corresponds to TRBD1 (5 bases). Germline CDR1 is SGDLS and CDR2 is YYNGEE. The ends were cut back, 4 bases at V and 1 base at J, with 9 bases in the middle. This CDR3 is 13 amino acids long. CDR3 sequence: CASSLDSSYEQYF. The CDR3 DNA is TGTGCCAGCAGCCTCGACAGTTCCTACGAGCAGTACTTC.

J is TRBJ1-4 and V is TRBV5-4; D not certain. Germline V gene data show CDR1 as SGHNT and CDR2 as YYREEE (reference sequence). Trimming removed 1 base at V and 3 bases at J, with 7 bases between. CDR3 size: 14 residues. CDR3 sequence (DNA): TGTGCCAGCAGCTTGAGAGGGTCTAATGAAAAACTGTTTTTT. It is translated as CASSLRGSNEKLFF.

The rearrangement uses TRBV7-7 and TRBJ1-1, with 9 bases identical to TRBD1. Germline V lookup: CDR1 SSHAT, CDR2 FNYEAQ (reference sequence). V was clipped by 5 bases and J by 7 bases; unmatched bases: 5. The CDR3 length is 13 residues. The CDR3 sequence is CASSPRTGDEAFF. CDR3 DNA sequence: TGTGCCAGCAGCCCCCGGACAGGGGATGAAGCTTTCTTT.

This clone was observed a few times. The chain joins TRBV7-2 to TRBJ1-1; 7 bases are shared with TRBD1. V dropped 1 base and J dropped 0; count of bases not matched to a gene: 2. Germline values: CDR1 SGHTA, CDR2 FQGNSA. The CDR3 extends over 15 amino acids. The CDR3 nucleotides read TGTGCCAGCAGCTTAGACGGGACAGTGAACACTGAAGCTTTCTTT. Translated, it gives CASSLDGTVNTEAFF.

The chain uses TRBV19 and TRBJ1-5, with TRBD1 as a possible D gene (5 bases). Between the trimmed V and J ends, which lost 3 bases and 0 bases, there was a span of 15 bases. This CDR3 has 17 residues. From germline, CDR1 is LNHDA and CDR2 SQIVND (reference sequence). This CDR3 is CASSIPLQGISNQPQHF. The CDR3 nucleotides read TGTGCCAGTAGTATTCCCCTCCAGGGTATTAGCAATCAGCCCCAGCATTTT.